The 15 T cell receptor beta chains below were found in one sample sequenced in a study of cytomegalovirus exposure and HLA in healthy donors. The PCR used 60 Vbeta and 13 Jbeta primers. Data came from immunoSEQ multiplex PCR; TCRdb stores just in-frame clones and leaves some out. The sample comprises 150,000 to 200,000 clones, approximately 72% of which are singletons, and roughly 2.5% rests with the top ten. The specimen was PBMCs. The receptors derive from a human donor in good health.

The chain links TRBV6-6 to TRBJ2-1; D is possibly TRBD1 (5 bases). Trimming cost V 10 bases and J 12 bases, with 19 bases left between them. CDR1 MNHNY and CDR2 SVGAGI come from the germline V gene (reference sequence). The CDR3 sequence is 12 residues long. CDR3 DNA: TGTGCCACCCCAAGCTACAGGAAACCGCAGTTCTTC. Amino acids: CATPSYRKPQFF.

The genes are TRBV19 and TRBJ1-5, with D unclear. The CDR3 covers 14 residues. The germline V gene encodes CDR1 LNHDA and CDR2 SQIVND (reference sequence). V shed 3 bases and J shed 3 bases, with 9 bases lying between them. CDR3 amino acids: CASSIRQSNQPQHF. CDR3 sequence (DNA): TGTGCCAGTAGTATCCGACAATCCAATCAGCCCCAGCATTTT.

CDR3 in DNA: TGTGCCAGCAGTGGGGTTACACAGGGGGCCCTTCAGCCCCAGCATTTT. Its protein is CASSGVTQGALQPQHF. The V and J genes are TRBV6-1 and TRBJ1-5; 9 bases align to TRBD1. The CDR3 consists of 16 residues. The germline CDR1 and CDR2 sequences are MNHNS and SASEGT. The J segment lost 6 bases and the V segment lost 4 bases, leaving 10 bases of the junction unmatched.

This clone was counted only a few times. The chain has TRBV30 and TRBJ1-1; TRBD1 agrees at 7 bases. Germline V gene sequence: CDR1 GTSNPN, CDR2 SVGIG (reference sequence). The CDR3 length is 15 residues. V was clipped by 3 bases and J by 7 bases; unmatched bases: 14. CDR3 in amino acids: CAWRIDRANSREAFF. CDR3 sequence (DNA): TGTGCCTGGAGGATAGACAGGGCCAATTCCCGTGAAGCTTTCTTT.

CDR3 sequence (DNA): TGTGCCTGGAGTCGGACAGGGGATCAGCCCCAGCATTTT. Protein sequence: CAWSRTGDQPQHF. The chain is built from TRBV30 and TRBJ1-5; TRBD1 matches at 9 bases. V was clipped by 2 bases and J by 5 bases; unmatched bases: 1. The germline gives CDR1 GTSNPN, CDR2 SVGIG (reference sequence). The CDR3 has 13 amino acids.

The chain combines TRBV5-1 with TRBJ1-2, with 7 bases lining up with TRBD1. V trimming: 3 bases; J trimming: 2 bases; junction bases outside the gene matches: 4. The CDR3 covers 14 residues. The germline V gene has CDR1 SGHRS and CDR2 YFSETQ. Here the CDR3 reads CASSSDRLNYGYTF. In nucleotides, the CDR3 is TGCGCCAGCAGCTCGGACAGGCTCAACTATGGCTACACCTTC.

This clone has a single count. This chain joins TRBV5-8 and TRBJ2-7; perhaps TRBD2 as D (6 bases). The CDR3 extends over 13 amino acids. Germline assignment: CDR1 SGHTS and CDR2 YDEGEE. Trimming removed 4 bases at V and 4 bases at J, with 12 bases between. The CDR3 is CASSPGLSYEQYF. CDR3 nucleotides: TGTGCCAGCAGCCCGGGACTCTCTTACGAGCAGTACTTC.

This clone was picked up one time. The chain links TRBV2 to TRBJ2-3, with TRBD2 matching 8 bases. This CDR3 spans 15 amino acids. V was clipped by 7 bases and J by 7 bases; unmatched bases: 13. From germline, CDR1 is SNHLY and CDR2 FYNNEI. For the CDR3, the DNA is TGTGCCAGCATTTCCGGGGGGGGGAGCCGAAATACGCAGTATTTT. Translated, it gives CASISGGGSRNTQYF.

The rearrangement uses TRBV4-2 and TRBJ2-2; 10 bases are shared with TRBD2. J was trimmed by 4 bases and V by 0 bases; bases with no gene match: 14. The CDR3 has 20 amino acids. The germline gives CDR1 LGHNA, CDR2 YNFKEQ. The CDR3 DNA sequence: TGTGCCAGCAGCCAAGATGGTGTAGCGGGGGGCACACAGATCACCGGGGAGCTGTTTTTT. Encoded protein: CASSQDGVAGGTQITGELFF.

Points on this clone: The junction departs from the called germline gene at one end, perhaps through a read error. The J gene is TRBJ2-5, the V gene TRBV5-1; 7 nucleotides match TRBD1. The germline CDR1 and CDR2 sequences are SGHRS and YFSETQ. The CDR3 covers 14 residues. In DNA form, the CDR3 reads TGCGCTAGCAGCTTACAGGGGATGGGAGAGACCCAGTACTTC. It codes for CASSLQGMGETQYF.

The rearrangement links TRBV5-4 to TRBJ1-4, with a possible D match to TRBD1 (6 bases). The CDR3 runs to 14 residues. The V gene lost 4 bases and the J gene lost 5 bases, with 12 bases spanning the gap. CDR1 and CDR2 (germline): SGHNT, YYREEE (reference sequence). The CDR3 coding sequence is TGTGCCAGCAGCAGACAGGACGGAAATGAAAAACTGTTTTTT. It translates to CASSRQDGNEKLFF.

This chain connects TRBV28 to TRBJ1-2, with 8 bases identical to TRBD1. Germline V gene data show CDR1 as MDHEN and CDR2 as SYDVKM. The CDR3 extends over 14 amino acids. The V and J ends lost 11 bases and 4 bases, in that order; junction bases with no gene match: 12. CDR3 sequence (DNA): TGTGCCGGATTACGACAGGGGCGGTCCTATGGCTACACCTTC. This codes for CAGLRQGRSYGYTF.

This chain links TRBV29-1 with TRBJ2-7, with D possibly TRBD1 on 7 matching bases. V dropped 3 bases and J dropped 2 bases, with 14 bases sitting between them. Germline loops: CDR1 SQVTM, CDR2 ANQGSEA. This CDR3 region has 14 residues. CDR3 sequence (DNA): TGCAGCGTTGAGGAGCCAGGGGGGACCTACGAGCAGTACTTC. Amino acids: CSVEEPGGTYEQYF.

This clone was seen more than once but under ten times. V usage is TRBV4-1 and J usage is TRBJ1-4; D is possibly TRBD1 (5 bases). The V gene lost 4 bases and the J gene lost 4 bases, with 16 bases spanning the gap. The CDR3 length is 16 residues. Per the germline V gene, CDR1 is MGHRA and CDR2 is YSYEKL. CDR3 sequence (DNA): TGCGCCAGCAGCCTCAACCCGGGACTCATTAATGAAAAACTGTTTTTT. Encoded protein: CASSLNPGLINEKLFF.

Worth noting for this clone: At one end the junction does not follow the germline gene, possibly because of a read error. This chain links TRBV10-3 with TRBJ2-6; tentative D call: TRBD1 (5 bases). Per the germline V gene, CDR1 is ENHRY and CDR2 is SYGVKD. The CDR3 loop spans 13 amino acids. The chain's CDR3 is CATTGSGANVLTF. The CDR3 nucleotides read TGTGCCACCACAGGCTCTGGCGCCAACGTCCTGACTTTC.